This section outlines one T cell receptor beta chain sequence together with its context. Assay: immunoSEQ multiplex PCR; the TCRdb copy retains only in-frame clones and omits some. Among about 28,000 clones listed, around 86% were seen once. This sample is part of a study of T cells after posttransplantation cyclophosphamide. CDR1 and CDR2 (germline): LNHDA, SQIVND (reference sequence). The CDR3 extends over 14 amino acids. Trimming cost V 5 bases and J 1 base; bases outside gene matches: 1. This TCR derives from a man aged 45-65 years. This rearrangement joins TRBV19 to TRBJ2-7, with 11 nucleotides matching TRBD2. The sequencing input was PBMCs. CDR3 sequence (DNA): TGTGCCAGTAGTTCTAGCGGGGGGTCCTACGAGCAGTACTTC. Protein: CASSSSGGSYEQYF.